Detailed here is one T cell receptor (beta chain). The antigen it binds to is not known. Base qualities are missing; no much larger clone stands one base away. This record belongs to a study of blood T cell repertoires in COVID-19 (dated by TCRdb to 2020 to 2021). Looking at the study overall: The collaborator samples originated in the United States, Italy and Spain and spanned the acute and convalescent phases of COVID-19. The material from the prospective study consisted of cDNA or gDNA derived from T cells, B-cell-depleted T cells, or PBMCs. Subjects who had been exposed to COVID-19, were actively infected with it, or had recovered from it provided the deeply sampled blood TCRbeta repertoires that made up the dataset. A freely available public database, intended as a resource for researchers studying the immune response to SARS-CoV-2, is where the repertoires were released. Samples were obtained from the ongoing ImmuneRACE study (first 160 participants) and from some 1,300 subjects provided by 6 global collaborators. A de-identified subject ID, COVID-19 status, age in years and sex were almost always included in the sample metadata. Where available, HLA class I and class II types were taken from metadata supplied by the sample provider and were not determined by assay-based typing. Study-wide findings and limitations: The amount of clinical and demographic metadata varied by source and participant and was provided uncurated.

The germline V gene supplies CDR1 MNHEY and CDR2 SVGAGI. Trimming removed 6 bases from V and 3 bases from J; the gene matches leave 0 bases unexplained. The cysteine opens and the phenylalanine closes a CDR3 of 13 amino acids. Only the CDR3 region is kept as DNA, spanning 39 bases read in frame from base 1. TCRbeta CDR3 regions were amplified from genomic DNA using the immunoSEQ Assay, a bias-controlled multiplex PCR. In the authors' own workflow: Nucleated cell counts per sample were estimated from amplification of reference gene primers within the assay. Sequence reads were collapsed and filtered to measure the absolute abundance of every unique TCRbeta CDR3 rearrangement. Productive Simpson clonality was computed per sample as the square root of Simpson's diversity index over productive rearrangements. TCRdb limited this immuneACCESS table to in-frame rearrangements with V and J called. A share of clones is missing; checked studies link under half to unresolved V genes, and the rest is unexplained. V and J calls and clone size are as listed in that table; D and trimming were resolved from the DNA. The sample data list approximately 150,000 clones, and 86% of these were observed just once. The ten largest account for approximately 4% of the sample.

Collaborating institutions collected whole blood in K2EDTA tubes following their own protocols. For TCRbeta analysis, collaborators shipped samples as frozen whole blood, isolated PBMCs, or DNA extracted from either of those sample types. This clonotype originated in an older woman with acute or convalescent COVID-19. Material: peripheral blood. Here the chain combines TRBV6-5 and TRBJ2-7, with TRBD2 matching 12 junction bases. At the DNA level, the sequence is TGTGCCAGCAGGACTAGCGGGGGCTACGAGCAGTACTTC. Translated, this is CASRTSGGYEQYF.